The clone carrying this T cell receptor beta chain was detected a few times. Its antigen is not identified. This entry comes from a study of T cell repertoires in cytomegalovirus infection. TCRdb re-analysed the reads in MiXCR, keeping a single row per CDR3 protein. The table lists around 740,000 distinct CDR3 sequences, about 40% of them singletons, with roughly 2.9% in the top ten. Study-wide findings and caveats: Cumulative frequency of public TCR beta families picked out carriers of CMV plus the relevant HLA. HLA-C-restricted CMV-specific TCR beta clonotypes were dominant in the ex vivo response.

Sequenced material: PBMCs. The sequence was obtained from a human donor in good health (CMV status not recorded). Some clones in this sample may be carry-over from other donors' samples.

The CDR3 sequence is CASLNRGTSYEQYF. As DNA, the CDR3 is TGTGCCAGCCTCAATCGGGGTACCTCCTACGAGCAGTACTTC. The V and J genes are TRBV6-2 or TRBV6-3 and TRBJ2-7; TRBD2 is a possible D gene (5 bases). The germline gives CDR1 MNHEY, CDR2 SVGEGT. V lost 8 bases and J lost 0, with 14 bases in between. The CDR3 runs 14 residues.